A selection of T cell receptor beta chains follows, all from one sample in a study of T cells of healthy individuals. TCRdb redid the calling of the 5' RACE reads with MiXCR, one entry per CDR3 protein. The sample lists about 96,000 distinct CDR3 sequences; roughly a sixth were seen once. Every receptor here comes from a human donor in good health. Each CDR3 is given with its conserved first and last residue. D genes are given only for firm matches. The size field is filled for only some rows; it gives once, few, many or a size class.

size	J	D	V	DNA	CDR3
many	TRBJ2-3	-	TRBV20-1	TGCAGTGCTCCCCCCCCAAACACAGATACGCAGTATTTT	CSAPPPNTDTQYF
-	TRBJ1-2	-	TRBV28	TGTGCCAGCAGCTGGGGGGCCAACTATGGCTACACCTTC	CASSWGANYGYTF
many	TRBJ1-1	-	TRBV20-1	TGCAGTGCTAGCAAGGGCGAGAACACTGAAGCTTTCTTT	CSASKGENTEAFF
few	TRBJ2-7	-	TRBV6-2/TRBV6-3	TGTGCCATCCGACGGCAGGGAGATTACTCCTACGAGCAGTACTTC	CAIRRQGDYSYEQYF
few	TRBJ2-1	-	TRBV7-9	TGTGCCAGCAGCGGTTGGCAGGCATCAGGTCTCTCCATTCGGAACAATGAGCAGTTCTTC	CASSGWQASGLSIRNNEQFF
many	TRBJ2-5	TRBD2	TRBV3-1	TGTGCCAGCAGCCCCGTGTCGAGTAGCGGGAGGGCCCTAGAGACCCAGTACTTC	CASSPVSSSGRALETQYF
-	TRBJ2-3	-	TRBV7-2	TGTGCCAGCAGCTTTATAGTGCCCCCCAGTCCCCCGACAGATACGCAGTATTTT	CASSFIVPPSPPTDTQYF
-	TRBJ1-5	-	TRBV4-3	TGCGCCAGCAGCTTTCGAACGGGGGCGAATCAGCCCCAGCATTTT	CASSFRTGANQPQHF
few	TRBJ1-5	-	TRBV20-1	TGCAGTGCTGGGGTCAATCAGCCCCAGCATTTT	CSAGVNQPQHF
many	TRBJ2-7	TRBD1	TRBV6-1	TGTGCCAGCAGTGAAGGGACAGGGGGCGACGAGCAGTACTTC	CASSEGTGGDEQYF
few	TRBJ2-3	TRBD2	TRBV29-1	TGCAGCAGGACTAGCGGCACAGATACGCAGTATTTT	CSRTSGTDTQYF
-	TRBJ2-2	-	TRBV29-1	TGCAGCGCCCAACCCTCTATGAGCGCCGGGGAGCTGTTTTTT	CSAQPSMSAGELFF
-	TRBJ1-3	-	TRBV5-1	TGCGCCAGCAGCCCGGGGAGCTCTGGAAACACCATATATTTT	CASSPGSSGNTIYF
-	TRBJ2-7	-	TRBV28	TGTGCCAGCATCGGACGGCGGGGCTCCTACGAGCAGTACTTC	CASIGRRGSYEQYF
-	TRBJ2-5	-	TRBV19	TGTGCCAGTAGTATACCAGTGGGGAGTGGAGAGACCCAGTACTTC	CASSIPVGSGETQYF
few	TRBJ1-5	-	TRBV20-1	TGCAGTGCTAGGGGCACCTTGCGGGGCAATCAGCCCCAGCATTTT	CSARGTLRGNQPQHF
few	TRBJ2-1	TRBD2	TRBV6-1	TGTGCCAGTCTACCCGGGACTAGCGGGGGGCATGAGCAGTTCTTC	CASLPGTSGGHEQFF
many	TRBJ2-3	-	TRBV4-1	TGCGCCAGCAGCCAAGATACCCCGATCACCACCACAGATACGCAGTATTTT	CASSQDTPITTTDTQYF
-	TRBJ1-1	-	TRBV6-2/TRBV6-3	TGTGCCAGCAGACCATTGAACACTGAAGCTTTCTTT	CASRPLNTEAFF
many	TRBJ1-1	TRBD1	TRBV11-1	TGTGCCAGCAGCTCACTGGGACAGGGGTACACTGAAGCTTTCTTT	CASSSLGQGYTEAFF
-	TRBJ2-5	TRBD2	TRBV11-2	TGTGCCAGCAGCTCGGGACTAGCGGAAGAGACCCAGTACTTC	CASSSGLAEETQYF
many	TRBJ2-4	-	TRBV12-3/TRBV12-4	TGTGCCAGCAGTGGGGTCATTGGGGACATTCAGTACTTC	CASSGVIGDIQYF
-	TRBJ1-3	TRBD1	TRBV12-3/TRBV12-4	TGTGCCAGCAGTTCGCGACAGGGCCGAAACACCATATATTTT	CASSSRQGRNTIYF
once	TRBJ1-5	-	TRBV20-1	TGCAGTGCTAGTTCTGGCGGGCCGGGCCAGCCCCAGCATTTT	CSASSGGPGQPQHF
-	TRBJ1-2	-	TRBV7-2	TGTGCCAGCAGCTCGGCGTTAAAGGCTTATGGCTACACCTTC	CASSSALKAYGYTF
-	TRBJ2-2	-	TRBV7-9	TGTGCCAGCAGCTTGGCCAGGGCGGGACCCGTCGGGGAGCTGTTTTTT	CASSLARAGPVGELFF
-	TRBJ1-2	-	TRBV29-1	TGCAGCGTTGAAAGGGCCGGGGGGATCTATGGCTACACCTTC	CSVERAGGIYGYTF
many	TRBJ1-2	TRBD1	TRBV28	TGTGCCAGCAGTTTCTCACAGGGGCACTATGGCTACACCTTC	CASSFSQGHYGYTF
-	TRBJ2-5	-	TRBV29-1	TGCAGCGTTGGGTGGGACCAAGAGACCCAGTACTTC	CSVGWDQETQYF
many	TRBJ2-3	-	TRBV24-1	TGTGCCACCAGTGATCTGGCCGCCGGTACGCAGTATTTT	CATSDLAAGTQYF
-	TRBJ1-5	-	TRBV5-5	TGTGCCAGCAGCTTGCAAGGCGGCAATCAGCCCCAGCATTTT	CASSLQGGNQPQHF
-	TRBJ1-1	-	TRBV29-1	TGCAGCGTTATGGGACGGATGAACACTGAAGCTTTCTTT	CSVMGRMNTEAFF
few	TRBJ2-3	TRBD1	TRBV20-1	TGCAGTGCTAGAGGTGCTTGGGACAGGGGGCGTTCAGATACGCAGTATTTT	CSARGAWDRGRSDTQYF
few	TRBJ2-2	-	TRBV20-1	TGCAGTGCTAGTGTTCCTGCCGGGACACTACACAACGGGGAGCTGTTTTTT	CSASVPAGTLHNGELFF
few	TRBJ2-7	-	TRBV5-1	TGCGCCAGCAGCTTGGCCGAGGGGCAAGGGGACGAGCAGTACTTC	CASSLAEGQGDEQYF
many	TRBJ1-1	-	TRBV18	TGTGCCAGCTCACCACCAAGATCTTATAAGGAAAATAACTCGTTGAACACTGAAGCTTTCTTT	CASSPPRSYKENNSLNTEAFF
-	TRBJ1-2	-	TRBV6-1	TGTGCCAGCAGTGAACTAAGTTACACCTTC	CASSELSYTF
many	TRBJ1-1	TRBD1	TRBV6-2/TRBV6-3	TGTGCCAGCAGGAGGACAGGGGGTCATCTAATGAACACTGAAGCTTTCTTT	CASRRTGGHLMNTEAFF
many	TRBJ1-1	-	TRBV28	TGTGCCAGCAGTTTAAATAACGCTGAAGCTTTCTTT	CASSLNNAEAFF
few	TRBJ2-3	TRBD2	TRBV27	TGTGCCAGCAGTACCCGACTAGCGGGGCGCACAGATACGCAGTATTTT	CASSTRLAGRTDTQYF
-	TRBJ2-3	-	TRBV4-3	TGCGCCAGCAGTGAGAACAGCTTCACAGATACGCAGTATTTT	CASSENSFTDTQYF
-	TRBJ2-7	-	TRBV20-1	TGCAGTGCTAGAGACGGGCGTGCCAGCTCCTACGAGCAGTACTTC	CSARDGRASSYEQYF
-	TRBJ2-7	TRBD1	TRBV19	TGTGCCAGTAGTCTCGACAGGGGAAACCACTACGAGCAGTACTTC	CASSLDRGNHYEQYF
many	TRBJ2-1	TRBD2	TRBV29-1	TGCAGCGTTGAAGTCGCGCACCCACGCGCAACTAGCGGGATGTATGAGCAGTTCTTC	CSVEVAHPRATSGMYEQFF
many	TRBJ2-2	-	TRBV7-9	TGTGCCAGCAGCGCCATAGAAACCGGGGAGCTGTTTTTT	CASSAIETGELFF
few	TRBJ2-3	-	TRBV20-1	TGCAGTGCCCCCAGAGAGCGGTGGGGCACAGATACGCAGTATTTT	CSAPRERWGTDTQYF
few	TRBJ1-1	-	TRBV30	TGTGCCTGGAGCATGAACACTGAAGCTTTCTTT	CAWSMNTEAFF
many	TRBJ1-1	-	TRBV21-1	TGTGCCAGCAGCAAAGAGGCCGTGAACACTGAAGCTTTCTTT	CASSKEAVNTEAFF
many	TRBJ1-2	-	TRBV19	TGTGCCAGTAGGCGCGGGGGCGAGAGCGGCTACACCTTC	CASRRGGESGYTF
once	TRBJ1-2	-	TRBV28	TGTGCCAGCAGTCCCCCCCCCGGTCTCGGTGGCTATACCTTC	CASSPPPGLGGYTF
few	TRBJ2-4	TRBD2	TRBV6-2/TRBV6-3	TGTGCCAGCAGTTATGGTAGCGGGAGGTCCAAAAACATTCAGTACTTC	CASSYGSGRSKNIQYF
-	TRBJ2-7	-	TRBV28	TGTGCCAGCAGTTTATGGAGGTCGGGAGAGCAGTACTTC	CASSLWRSGEQYF
-	TRBJ1-2	-	TRBV4-1	TGCGCCAGCAGCAATCCGCATGTCAGAGCGGCTAACTATGGCTACACCTTC	CASSNPHVRAANYGYTF
-	TRBJ2-7	TRBD2	TRBV27	TGTGCCAGCAGTTTAGGCGGGAGAGGCGACGAGCAGTACTTC	CASSLGGRGDEQYF